What follows are 13 T cell receptor beta chains derived from one specimen sequenced in a study of blood T cell repertoires in COVID-19. This table comes from immunoSEQ multiplex PCR, and its TCRdb copy is limited to in-frame clones, with some not included. Here the sample spans around 300,000 clones, approximately 88% being singletons. Material: peripheral blood. The receptors come from a woman aged 50 to 60 with active or convalescent COVID-19.

This rearrangement joins TRBV6-2 or TRBV6-3 to TRBJ2-5; TRBD2 matches 9 bases. Trimming at V came to 5 bases and at J to 3 bases, leaving 22 bases not matched to a gene. CDR3 length equals 20 residues. Germline V gene sequence: CDR1 MNHEY, CDR2 SVGEGT. The CDR3 DNA reads TGTGCCAGCAGTGGACTTCGCGGGGGGGCGGCTCGGATGAGTAAAGAGACCCAGTACTTC. Its translation is CASSGLRGGAARMSKETQYF.

This chain connects TRBV19 to TRBJ1-1; no reliable D call. CDR3 size: 12 residues. Germline V gene lookup returns CDR1 LNHDA and CDR2 SQIVND (reference sequence). V lost 6 bases and J 2 bases, leaving 7 bases between the germline ends. The CDR3 DNA reads TGTGCCAGTAGCCGACAAAACACTGAAGCTTTCTTT. Protein sequence: CASSRQNTEAFF.

The V and J genes are TRBV4-1 and TRBJ1-1; D gene ambiguous. V lost 0 bases, J lost 1 base, and 6 bases lay in between. The CDR3 contains 14 residues. Germline-derived CDR1 and CDR2 are MGHRA and YSYEKL. CDR3 DNA sequence: TGCGCCAGCAGCCAAGAAGCCTGGAACACTGAAGCTTTCTTT. It specifies CASSQEAWNTEAFF.

J is TRBJ1-1 and V is TRBV5-1; possible D gene TRBD1, 6 bases. The germline V gene encodes CDR1 SGHRS and CDR2 YFSETQ. Trimming cost V 1 base and J 0 bases, with 10 bases left between them. This CDR3 is built from 15 residues. For the CDR3, the DNA is TGCGCCAGCAGCTTGTCGGACAGCTTGAACACTGAAGCTTTCTTT. It specifies CASSLSDSLNTEAFF.

This clone occurred a few times. CDR3 sequence reads: CASSRLTDTGNIQYF. As DNA, the CDR3 is TGCGCCAGCAGCCGACTGACAGACACAGGGAACATTCAGTACTTC. V usage is TRBV4-1 and J usage is TRBJ2-4; a weak D match, TRBD1 (6 bases). Germline CDR1 reads MGHRA; CDR2 reads YSYEKL. This CDR3 has 15 residues. Between the trimmed V and J ends, which lost 4 bases and 7 bases, there was a span of 17 bases.

The chain carries TRBV18 and TRBJ1-5; 9 positions match TRBD1. V was pared by 3 bases and J by 5 bases, with 8 bases of the junction left unmatched. CDR1 is KGHSH and CDR2 is LQKENI in the germline V gene. The CDR3 is 16 residues long. The CDR3 loop reads CASSPPGQGGHQPQHF. In nucleotides, the CDR3 is TGTGCCAGCTCACCTCCGGGACAGGGCGGTCATCAGCCCCAGCATTTT. The full variable domain, in which reference TRBV18 and TRBJ1-5 provide the parts outside the CDR3, is NAGVMQNPRHLVRRRGQEARLRCSPMKGHSHVYWYRQLPEEGLKFMVYLQKENIIDESGMPKERFSAEFPKEGPSILRIQQVVRGDSAAYFCASSPPGQGGHQPQHFGDGTRLSIL.

V and J are TRBV6-6 and TRBJ2-1, with D possibly TRBD2 on 6 matching bases. There are 14 residues in the CDR3. Germline CDR1 is MNHNY and CDR2 is SVGAGI (reference sequence). Trimming pared 6 bases from V and 6 bases from J, leaving 15 bases between. The CDR3 sequence is CASRSQDSGNEQFF. DNA of the CDR3: TGTGCCAGCAGATCACAGGATAGCGGCAATGAGCAGTTCTTC.

The chain links TRBV19 to TRBJ1-5; a possible D gene is TRBD1 (6 bases). CDR3 size: 15 residues. Germline V CDR1 and CDR2: LNHDA, SQIVND (reference sequence). V was cut by 3 bases and J by 2 bases, with 11 bases left in between. For the CDR3, the DNA is TGTGCCAGTAGTATCCGGGGGGCCGGCAATCAGCCCCAGCATTTT. Amino acid sequence: CASSIRGAGNQPQHF.

This chain joins TRBV27 and TRBJ1-5; maybe TRBD1 (6 bases). Germline V gene lookup returns CDR1 MNHEY and CDR2 SMNVEV (reference sequence). V lost 2 bases and J lost 7, with 15 bases in between. The CDR3 is 15 residues long. CDR3 in DNA: TGTGCCAGCAGTTTAAATCCTTCCAGGGGCCAGCCCCAGCATTTT. Protein: CASSLNPSRGQPQHF.

This sequence joins TRBV5-5 and TRBJ2-1; D is uncertain. Germline V gene data show CDR1 as SGHKS and CDR2 as YYEKEE (reference sequence). CDR3 size: 14 residues. Trimming took off 2 bases at V and 5 bases at J, with 11 bases between the two ends. The CDR3 DNA reads TGTGCCAGCAGCTTAATTAGTTACGACAATGAGCAGTTCTTC. This gives the protein CASSLISYDNEQFF. The full variable domain, completed using reference TRBV5-5 and TRBJ2-1, is DAGVTQSPTHLIKTRGQQVTLRCSPISGHKSVSWYQQVLGQGPQFIFQYYEKEERGRGNFPDRFSARQFPNYSSELNVNALLLGDSALYLCASSLISYDNEQFFGPGTRLTVL.

This rearrangement joins TRBV15 to TRBJ1-2; 7 bases are a match to TRBD1. Germline loops: CDR1 LNHNV, CDR2 YYDKDF (reference sequence). This CDR3 is built from 15 residues. With V trimmed by 0 bases and J by 4 bases, 5 bases remained unmatched. CDR3 bases: TGTGCCACCAGCAGAGATCGACAGGGTTCCTATGGCTACACCTTC. Its protein product is CATSRDRQGSYGYTF.

The V and J genes are TRBV12-3 or TRBV12-4 and TRBJ2-7, with 9 bases lining up with TRBD1. The CDR3 runs 13 residues. Trimming removed 5 bases from V and 6 bases from J; junction bases left unmatched: 5. CDR3 sequence: CASSLTGGSEQYF. CDR3 nucleotides: TGTGCCAGCAGTCTCACAGGGGGCTCCGAGCAGTACTTC.

V usage is TRBV10-3 and J usage is TRBJ1-2, with D maybe TRBD1 (5 bases). Germline V gene data show CDR1 as ENHRY and CDR2 as SYGVKD. V lost 3 bases, J lost 1 base, and 6 bases lay in between. The CDR3 runs 13 residues. CDR3 DNA: TGTGCCATCAGTGATCAGGGTAACTATGGCTACACCTTC. Protein sequence: CAISDQGNYGYTF.